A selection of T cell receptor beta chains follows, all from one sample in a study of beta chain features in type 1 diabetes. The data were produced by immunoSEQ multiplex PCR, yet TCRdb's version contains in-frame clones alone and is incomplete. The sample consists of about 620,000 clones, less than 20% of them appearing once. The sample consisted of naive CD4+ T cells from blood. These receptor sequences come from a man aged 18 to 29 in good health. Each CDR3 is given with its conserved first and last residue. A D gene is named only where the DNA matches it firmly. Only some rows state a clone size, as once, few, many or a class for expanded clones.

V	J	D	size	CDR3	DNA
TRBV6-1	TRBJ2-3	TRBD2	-	CASVSGREYTQYF	TGTGCCAGCGTGAGCGGGAGGGAGTATACGCAGTATTTT
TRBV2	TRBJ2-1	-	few	CASSEAGVTQDEQFF	TGTGCCAGCAGTGAAGCGGGGGTCACTCAGGATGAGCAGTTCTTC
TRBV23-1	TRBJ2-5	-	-	CASSQLTVRQETQYF	TGCGCCAGCAGTCAGTTGACAGTTCGCCAAGAGACCCAGTACTTC
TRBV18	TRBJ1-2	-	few	CASSPNWGSYGYTF	TGTGCCAGCTCACCAAATTGGGGTAGCTATGGCTACACCTTC
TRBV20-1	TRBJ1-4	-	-	CSAAEEKLFF	TGCAGTGCTGCCGAGGAAAAACTGTTTTTT
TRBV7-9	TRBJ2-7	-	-	CASGRGIPYEQYF	TGTGCCAGCGGGAGGGGGATCCCCTACGAGCAGTACTTC
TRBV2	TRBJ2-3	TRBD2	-	CASSSSREGMQYF	TGTGCCAGCAGCTCGAGTCGGGAGGGGATGCAGTATTTT
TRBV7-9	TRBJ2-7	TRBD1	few	CASSSDRVPYEQYF	TGTGCCAGCAGCTCAGACAGGGTTCCCTACGAGCAGTACTTC
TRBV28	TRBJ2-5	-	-	CASSLLQYRRAGRETQYF	TGTGCCAGCAGTTTACTACAATATAGGCGGGCGGGCCGAGAGACCCAGTACTTC
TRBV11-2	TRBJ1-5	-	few	CASSLSRVGQPQHF	TGTGCCAGCAGCTTATCGAGGGTGGGACAGCCCCAGCATTTT
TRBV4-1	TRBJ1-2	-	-	CASSQDPVGSYGYTF	TGCGCCAGCAGCCAGGACCCAGTGGGTAGCTATGGCTACACCTTC
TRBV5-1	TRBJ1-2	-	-	CASSSGTVSYTF	TGCGCCAGCAGCTCCGGGACCGTGAGCTACACCTTC
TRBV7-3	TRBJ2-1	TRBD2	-	CASSPVAGYEQFF	TGTGCCAGCAGCCCCGTAGCGGGATATGAGCAGTTCTTC
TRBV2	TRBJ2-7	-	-	CASNQHRGGYEQYF	TGTGCCAGCAACCAACACAGGGGAGGGTACGAGCAGTACTTC
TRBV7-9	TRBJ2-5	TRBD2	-	CASVKGGTSAGVEETQYF	TGTGCCAGCGTTAAAGGCGGGACTAGCGCCGGGGTGGAGGAGACCCAGTACTTC
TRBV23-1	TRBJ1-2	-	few	CASRGKIRTRYDGYTF	TGCGCCAGCAGGGGAAAGATAAGGACACGGTACGATGGCTACACCTTC
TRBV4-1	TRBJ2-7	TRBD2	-	CASSQADGRASYEQYF	TGCGCCAGCAGCCAGGCAGACGGGAGGGCCTCCTACGAGCAGTACTTC
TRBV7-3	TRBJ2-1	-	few	CASSLTLGNEQFF	TGTGCCAGCAGCTTAACTCTGGGAAATGAGCAGTTCTTC
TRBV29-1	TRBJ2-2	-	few	CSVRGMLSTGELFF	TGCAGCGTCCGCGGAATGTTATCCACCGGGGAGCTGTTTTTT
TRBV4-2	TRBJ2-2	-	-	CASSQETGTGELFF	TGTGCCAGCAGCCAAGAGACTGGCACCGGGGAGCTGTTTTTT
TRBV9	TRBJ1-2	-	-	CASSPLQGHGYTF	TGTGCCAGCAGCCCCTTACAAGGACATGGCTACACCTTC
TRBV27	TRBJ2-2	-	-	CASCAQDPRRTGELFF	TGTGCCAGCTGCGCGCAGGACCCTCGGAGGACCGGGGAGCTGTTTTTT
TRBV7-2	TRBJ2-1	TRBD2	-	CASSSRRLALYNEQFF	TGTGCCAGCAGCTCCAGGAGACTAGCGTTGTACAATGAGCAGTTCTTC
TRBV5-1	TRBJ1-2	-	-	CASSLGVLVDGYTF	TGCGCCAGCAGCTTAGGGGTTTTAGTCGATGGCTACACCTTC
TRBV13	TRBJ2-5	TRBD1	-	CASSTRVRGRQETQYF	TGTGCCAGCAGCACCCGGGTGAGGGGGCGACAAGAGACCCAGTACTTC
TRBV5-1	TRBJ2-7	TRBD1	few	CASSPRTGADEQYF	TGCGCCAGCAGCCCACGGACAGGGGCGGACGAGCAGTACTTC
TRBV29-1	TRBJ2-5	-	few	CSVPGHSLTQYF	TGCAGCGTTCCTGGACACAGCCTGACCCAGTACTTC
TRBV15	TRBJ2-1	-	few	CATSRSINEQFF	TGTGCCACCAGCAGGTCAATCAATGAGCAGTTCTTC
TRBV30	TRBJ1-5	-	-	CAWTQQGNQPQHF	TGTGCCTGGACCCAACAGGGAAATCAGCCCCAGCATTTT